The clone carrying this T cell receptor (beta chain) was counted a few times. Its specificity is unknown. Trimming cost V 5 bases and J 6 bases, with 11 bases left between them. This CDR3 has 13 residues. Germline CDR1 is MNHNS and CDR2 is SASEGT. The source of the sample is a study of T cell repertoires in cytomegalovirus infection. Study summary: CMV epitopes that were recently identified and HLA-C-restricted were used alongside well-studied HLA-B-restricted ones. CMV infection together with matching HLA type was indicated by public TCR beta signatures.

TCRdb used MiXCR to reprocess the reads, holding one entry per CDR3 protein. The table includes some 920,000 distinct CDR3 sequences, less than 40% detected once. Study-wide results and caveats: CMV-specific TCR beta clonotypes restricted by HLA-C dominated the ex vivo response. Carriers of CMV plus the relevant HLA were identified by cumulative public TCR beta family frequency.

The rearrangement uses TRBV6-1 and TRBJ1-5; no reliable D call. This TCR was sampled from a human donor in good health (CMV status not recorded). Some clones in this sample may be carry-over from other donors' samples. The sample here was cultured CD8+ T cells from PBMCs, taken from culture after CMV antigen stimulation. CDR3 protein: CASSSVAIQPQHF. The DNA for the CDR3 is TGTGCCAGCAGTTCGGTGGCGATTCAGCCCCAGCATTTT.